What follows are 13 T cell receptor beta chains derived from one specimen sequenced in a study of blood T cell repertoires in COVID-19. The method was immunoSEQ multiplex PCR; TCRdb's version includes in-frame clones alone and lacks a portion of them. Of 53,000 or so clones in the sample, about 82% are singletons; the top ten hold about 10%. Sequenced: peripheral blood. Source of these receptors: a man in his sixties or seventies with active COVID-19.

The chain recombines TRBV13 with TRBJ1-1; D not resolved. The CDR3 spans 15 residues. Looked up from germline, CDR1 is PRHDT and CDR2 is FYEKMQ (reference sequence). V shed 4 bases and J shed 2 bases, with 14 bases lying between them. Here the CDR3 reads CASSSRPGANTEAFF. DNA for the CDR3: TGTGCCAGCAGCTCTCGACCGGGAGCAAACACTGAAGCTTTCTTT. Based on the CDR3 plus reference TRBV13 and TRBJ1-1, the full variable domain is AAGVIQSPRHLIKEKRETATLKCYPIPRHDTVYWYQQGPGQDPQFLISFYEKMQSDKGSIPDRFSAQQFSDYHSELNMSSLELGDSALYFCASSSRPGANTEAFFGQGTRLTVV.

The rearrangement links TRBV19 to TRBJ1-2, with D hard to call. CDR1 and CDR2 from the germline V gene are LNHDA and SQIVND (reference sequence). This CDR3 spans 13 amino acids. V was clipped by 3 bases and J by 4 bases, with 9 bases between them. In nucleotides, the CDR3 is TGTGCCAGTAGTATTATCCAGTTCTATGGCTACACCTTC. Translation gives CASSIIQFYGYTF.

In DNA form, the CDR3 reads TGTGCCAGCAGCCGCAACCCGGGACTTAACACAGATACGCAGTATTTT. It specifies CASSRNPGLNTDTQYF. The chain uses TRBV4-2 and TRBJ2-3; tentatively, D is TRBD2 (6 bases). The CDR3 is 16 residues long. CDR1 LGHNA and CDR2 YNFKEQ come from the germline V gene. The V and J ends lost 4 bases and 2 bases respectively, with 16 bases between them.

The V gene is TRBV19, the J gene TRBJ2-5, with 8 bases matching TRBD1. CDR3 length: 14 residues. The germline CDR1 and CDR2 sequences are LNHDA and SQIVND (reference sequence). V dropped 4 bases and J dropped 5; count of bases not matched to a gene: 6. Written as DNA, the CDR3 is TGTGCCAGTAGTAGCAGGGGGCTCTTGGAGACCCAGTACTTC. This gives the protein CASSSRGLLETQYF.

V gene TRBV10-3 combines with J gene TRBJ2-3, with 8 positions matching TRBD1. The germline gives CDR1 ENHRY, CDR2 SYGVKD. The CDR3 runs 16 residues. V dropped 6 bases and J dropped 2; count of bases not matched to a gene: 10. CDR3 loop: CAISPSRTGLTDTQYF. The CDR3 DNA sequence: TGTGCCATCAGCCCCTCCCGGACAGGGCTCACAGATACGCAGTATTTT.

The gene calls are TRBV5-1 and TRBJ1-3; D gene uncertain. The CDR3 runs 15 residues. The germline CDR1 and CDR2 sequences are SGHRS and YFSETQ. The V end was cut by 2 bases, the J end by 0 bases, with 9 bases between. The DNA of the CDR3 is TGCGCCAGCAGCTTCGGTCCAGGCTCTGGAAACACCATATATTTT. Residues: CASSFGPGSGNTIYF. The full variable domain, rest sourced from reference TRBV5-1 and TRBJ1-3, is KAGVTQTPRYLIKTRGQQVTLSCSPISGHRSVSWYQQTPGQGLQFLFEYFSETQRNKGNFPGRFSGRQFSNSRSEMNVSTLELGDSALYLCASSFGPGSGNTIYFGEGSWLTVV.

This chain uses TRBV7-9 with TRBJ2-3; D unclear. V was trimmed by 1 base and J by 5 bases, leaving 13 bases between them. CDR1 is SEHNR, CDR2 FQNEAQ, per germline (reference sequence). The CDR3 loop spans 15 amino acids. In DNA form, the CDR3 reads TGTGCCAGCAGCTTAGAGTTGCTAGTGGGAGATACGCAGTATTTT. Encoded protein: CASSLELLVGDTQYF.

This rearrangement joins TRBV4-3 to TRBJ1-3; weak D call: TRBD1 (6 bases). The CDR3 consists of 16 residues. Trimming took 0 bases from V and 0 from J, leaving 9 bases between them. Germline CDR1 reads LGHNA; CDR2 reads YSLEER. As DNA, the CDR3 is TGCGCCAGCAGCCAAGAAGACAGGCTCTCTGGAAACACCATATATTTT. Translating gives CASSQEDRLSGNTIYF.

The gene calls are TRBV7-7 and TRBJ2-2, with TRBD1 matching 8 bases. The CDR3 loop spans 14 amino acids. Germline V gives CDR1 SSHAT, CDR2 FNYEAQ (reference sequence). The CDR3 DNA follows: TGTGCTTCCTTGACAGGGGCTAGAGGCGGGGAGCTGTTTTTT. Its protein is CASLTGARGGELFF.

The CDR3: CASSLVQGEKPSYGYTF. For the CDR3, the DNA is TGTGCCAGCAGCTTGGTACAGGGGGAAAAGCCTAGCTATGGCTACACCTTC. The chain couples TRBV5-6 to TRBJ1-2; 8 bases are a match to TRBD1. Germline-derived CDR1 and CDR2 are SGHDT and YYEEEE. This CDR3 has 17 amino acids. V shed 0 bases, J shed 4 bases, and the junction held 11 bases outside the gene matches.

This clone appeared a single time. The chain is built from TRBV19 and TRBJ1-1; 10 bases align to TRBD1. V lost 4 bases to trimming and J lost 9 bases; unmatched junction nucleotides: 20. This CDR3 has 18 amino acids. The V gene's germline CDR1 is LNHDA and CDR2 SQIVND (reference sequence). The CDR3 reads CASSTYTGTGVYLRQAFF. In nucleotides, the CDR3 is TGTGCCAGTAGTACCTATACCGGGACAGGGGTTTATCTACGCCAAGCTTTCTTT.

The V and J genes are TRBV14 and TRBJ1-1; D gene unclear. The CDR3 is 13 residues long. The germline V and J ends were trimmed by 4 bases and 4 bases, with 10 bases remaining between them. CDR1 SGHDN and CDR2 FVKESK come from the germline V gene. The DNA of the CDR3 is TGTGCCAGCAGCCCCCCCGGTTTCACTGAAGCTTTCTTT. Translation: CASSPPGFTEAFF.

The CDR3 nucleotides are TGCGCCAGCAGCCTCGAAGCAGGAACCTCCTACGAGCAGTACTTC. The encoded protein is CASSLEAGTSYEQYF. The rearrangement uses TRBV5-1 and TRBJ2-7, with D unresolved. Trimming took 4 bases from V and 0 from J, leaving 14 bases between them. CDR3 size: 15 residues. Germline CDR1 SGHRS, CDR2 YFSETQ. Full variable domain (rest looked up from reference TRBV5-1 and TRBJ2-7): KAGVTQTPRYLIKTRGQQVTLSCSPISGHRSVSWYQQTPGQGLQFLFEYFSETQRNKGNFPGRFSGRQFSNSRSEMNVSTLELGDSALYLCASSLEAGTSYEQYFGPGTRLTVT.